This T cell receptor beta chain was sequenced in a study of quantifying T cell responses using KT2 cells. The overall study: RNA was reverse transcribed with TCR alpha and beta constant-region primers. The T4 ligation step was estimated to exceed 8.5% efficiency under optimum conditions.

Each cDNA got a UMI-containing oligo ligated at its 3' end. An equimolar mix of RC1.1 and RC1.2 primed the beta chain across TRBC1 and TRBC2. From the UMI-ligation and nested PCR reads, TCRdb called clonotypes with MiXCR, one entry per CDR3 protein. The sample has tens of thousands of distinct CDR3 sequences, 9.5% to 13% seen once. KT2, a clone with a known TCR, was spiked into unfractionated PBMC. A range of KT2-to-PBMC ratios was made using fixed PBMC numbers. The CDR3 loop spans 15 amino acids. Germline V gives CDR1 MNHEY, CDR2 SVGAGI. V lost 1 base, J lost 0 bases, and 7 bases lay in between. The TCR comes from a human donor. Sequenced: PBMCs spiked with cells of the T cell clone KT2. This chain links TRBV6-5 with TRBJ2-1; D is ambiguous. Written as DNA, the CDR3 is TGTGCCAGCAGTTACTGGGTTAGCTCCTACAATGAGCAGTTCTTC. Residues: CASSYWVSSYNEQFF.